The rows below give T cell receptor beta chains drawn from one sample of a study of T cells after yellow fever vaccination. Each CDR3 protein is one row after TCRdb ran MiXCR on the 5' RACE reads. Here the sample spans around 350,000 distinct CDR3 sequences, under 14% being singletons. The material sequenced was PBMCs, taken on the day of the first yellow fever vaccination. The receptors stem from a man aged 18-30 years who received the YFV17D yellow fever vaccine. The CDR3 runs from the conserved cysteine through the conserved F or W. Each record gives: J gene, D gene, V gene, CDR3 protein. D genes are given only for firm matches.

j_call: TRBJ1-2; d_call: NA; v_call: TRBV7-9; cdr3_aa: CASSLDYRDFAYTF
j_call: TRBJ2-1; d_call: TRBD1; v_call: TRBV18; cdr3_aa: CASSSLTGAGSNEQFF
j_call: TRBJ2-2; d_call: TRBD2; v_call: TRBV24-1; cdr3_aa: CATSDSPRGAGELFF
j_call: TRBJ2-7; d_call: TRBD1; v_call: TRBV5-6; cdr3_aa: CASRVTGMSYEQYF
j_call: TRBJ2-1; d_call: NA; v_call: TRBV6-1; cdr3_aa: CATSEQLGALGNEQFF
j_call: TRBJ2-5; d_call: NA; v_call: TRBV24-1; cdr3_aa: CATSDGSQETQYF
j_call: TRBJ2-7; d_call: TRBD2; v_call: TRBV15; cdr3_aa: CATSRDLAGSYEQYF
j_call: TRBJ2-5; d_call: TRBD1; v_call: TRBV7-2; cdr3_aa: CASSLARGPVETQYF
j_call: TRBJ2-1; d_call: TRBD2; v_call: TRBV5-5; cdr3_aa: CASISGGPDNEQFF
j_call: TRBJ2-4; d_call: NA; v_call: TRBV5-1; cdr3_aa: CASSLEGVRNIQYF
j_call: TRBJ2-5; d_call: NA; v_call: TRBV2; cdr3_aa: CASREGRTQYF
j_call: TRBJ2-3; d_call: NA; v_call: TRBV5-1; cdr3_aa: CASGEYRVGTDTQYF
j_call: TRBJ1-1; d_call: TRBD1; v_call: TRBV7-2; cdr3_aa: CASSAGDRGAVVAFF
j_call: TRBJ2-7; d_call: NA; v_call: TRBV7-9; cdr3_aa: CASGGYEQYF
j_call: TRBJ2-1; d_call: NA; v_call: TRBV4-3; cdr3_aa: CASSQDLADYNEQFF
j_call: TRBJ2-3; d_call: TRBD2; v_call: TRBV12-3/TRBV12-4; cdr3_aa: CASSSSHSGGISDTQYF
j_call: TRBJ2-1; d_call: NA; v_call: TRBV3-1; cdr3_aa: CASCQGRGVYNEQFF
j_call: TRBJ2-4; d_call: TRBD2; v_call: TRBV20-1; cdr3_aa: CSAYFSGGAGAKNIQYF
j_call: TRBJ2-3; d_call: NA; v_call: TRBV20-1; cdr3_aa: CSASQGDTQYF
j_call: TRBJ2-1; d_call: NA; v_call: TRBV20-1; cdr3_aa: CSARWGKGIGEQFF
j_call: TRBJ1-6; d_call: TRBD1; v_call: TRBV7-2; cdr3_aa: CASSVTGTGDSPLHF
j_call: TRBJ2-5; d_call: TRBD2; v_call: TRBV6-2/TRBV6-3; cdr3_aa: CASSYARGIQETQYF
j_call: TRBJ2-6; d_call: TRBD1; v_call: TRBV20-1; cdr3_aa: CSARGQGFGANVLTF
j_call: TRBJ1-2; d_call: NA; v_call: TRBV7-9; cdr3_aa: CASSSLSQNFGYTF
j_call: TRBJ2-2; d_call: TRBD1; v_call: TRBV12-3/TRBV12-4; cdr3_aa: CASRPGTGNTGELFF
j_call: TRBJ1-5; d_call: NA; v_call: TRBV10-3; cdr3_aa: CAISDGDTRGSNQPQHF
j_call: TRBJ2-5; d_call: TRBD2; v_call: TRBV12-3/TRBV12-4; cdr3_aa: CASSLGAGGPETQYF
j_call: TRBJ2-1; d_call: NA; v_call: TRBV20-1; cdr3_aa: CSATPGSSYNEQFF
j_call: TRBJ1-2; d_call: NA; v_call: TRBV10-3; cdr3_aa: CAISSGVNYGYTF
j_call: TRBJ2-3; d_call: NA; v_call: TRBV6-5; cdr3_aa: CASSLTAGLQVPDTQYF
j_call: TRBJ2-1; d_call: NA; v_call: TRBV27; cdr3_aa: CASSLRLGLHQGQFF
j_call: TRBJ1-6; d_call: NA; v_call: TRBV25-1; cdr3_aa: CARPRSYNSPLHF
j_call: TRBJ1-2; d_call: NA; v_call: TRBV6-2/TRBV6-3; cdr3_aa: CASSYDLGYTF
j_call: TRBJ2-1; d_call: NA; v_call: TRBV11-1; cdr3_aa: CASSFIRGQTYNEQFF
j_call: TRBJ2-5; d_call: NA; v_call: TRBV7-2; cdr3_aa: CASTRSSQETQYF
j_call: TRBJ2-3; d_call: NA; v_call: TRBV14; cdr3_aa: CASSPNPLADTQYF
j_call: TRBJ1-3; d_call: NA; v_call: TRBV4-3; cdr3_aa: CASSQATASGNTIYF
j_call: TRBJ2-5; d_call: NA; v_call: TRBV9; cdr3_aa: CASSVASGRETQYF
j_call: TRBJ2-3; d_call: TRBD2; v_call: TRBV12-3/TRBV12-4; cdr3_aa: CASSLGRLAHGTDTQYF
j_call: TRBJ2-1; d_call: TRBD2; v_call: TRBV5-1; cdr3_aa: CASSSRLVSGGPVGNEQFF
j_call: TRBJ1-3; d_call: NA; v_call: TRBV5-1; cdr3_aa: CASSFGQSGENTIYF
j_call: TRBJ2-1; d_call: TRBD2; v_call: TRBV5-1; cdr3_aa: CASSFITSGRGNEQFF